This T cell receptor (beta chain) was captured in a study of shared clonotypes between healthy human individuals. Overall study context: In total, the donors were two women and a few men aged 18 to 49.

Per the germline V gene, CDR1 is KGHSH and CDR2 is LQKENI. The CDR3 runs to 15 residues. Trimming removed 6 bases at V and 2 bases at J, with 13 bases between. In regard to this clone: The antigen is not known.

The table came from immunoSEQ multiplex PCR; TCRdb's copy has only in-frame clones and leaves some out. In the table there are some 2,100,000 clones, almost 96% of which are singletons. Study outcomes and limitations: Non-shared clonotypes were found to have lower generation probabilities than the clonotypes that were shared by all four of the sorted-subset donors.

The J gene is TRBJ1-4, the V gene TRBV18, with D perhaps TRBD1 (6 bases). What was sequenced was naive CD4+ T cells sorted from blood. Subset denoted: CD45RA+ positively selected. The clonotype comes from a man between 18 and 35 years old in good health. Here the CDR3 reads CASSSNQGTNEKLFF. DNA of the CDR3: TGTGCCAGCTCCTCCAACCAGGGGACTAATGAAAAACTGTTTTTT.